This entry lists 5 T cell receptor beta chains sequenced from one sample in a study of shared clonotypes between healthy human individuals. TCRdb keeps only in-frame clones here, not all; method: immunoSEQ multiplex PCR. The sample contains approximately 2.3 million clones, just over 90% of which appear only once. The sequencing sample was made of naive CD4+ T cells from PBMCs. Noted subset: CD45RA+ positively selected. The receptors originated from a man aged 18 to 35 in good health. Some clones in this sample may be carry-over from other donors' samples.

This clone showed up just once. CDR3 sequence reads: CASSRRGSYGYTF. Written as DNA, the CDR3 is TGTGCCAGCAGCCGACGGGGAAGCTATGGCTACACCTTC. The chain joins TRBV6-5 to TRBJ1-2, with D unresolved. Trimming took 6 bases from V and 4 from J, leaving 12 bases between them. There are 13 residues in the CDR3. Per germline, CDR1 MNHEY and CDR2 SVGAGI.

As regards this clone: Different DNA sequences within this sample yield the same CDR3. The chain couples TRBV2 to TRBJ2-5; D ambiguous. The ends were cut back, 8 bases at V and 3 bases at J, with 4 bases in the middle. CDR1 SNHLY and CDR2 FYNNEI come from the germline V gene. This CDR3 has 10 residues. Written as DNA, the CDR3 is TGTGCCAGCTCTGAAGAGACCCAGTACTTC. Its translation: CASSEETQYF.

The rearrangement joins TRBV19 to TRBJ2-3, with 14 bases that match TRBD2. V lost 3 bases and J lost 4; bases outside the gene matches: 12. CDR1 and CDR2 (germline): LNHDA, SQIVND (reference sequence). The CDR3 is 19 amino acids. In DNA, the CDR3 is TGTGCCAGTAGTATTGAAAAGGGGACTAGCGGGAGAGTTGCAGATACGCAGTATTTT. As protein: CASSIEKGTSGRVADTQYF. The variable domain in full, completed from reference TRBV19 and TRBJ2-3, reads DGGITQSPKYLFRKEGQNVTLSCEQNLNHDAMYWYRQDPGQGLRLIYYSQIVNDFQKGDIAEGYSVSREKKESFPLTVTSAQKNPTAFYLCASSIEKGTSGRVADTQYFGPGTRLTVL.

The CDR3 nucleotides read TGTGCCAGCAGCCCGATGGACACAGATACGCAGTATTTT. Amino acid sequence: CASSPMDTDTQYF. The rearrangement joins TRBV11-1 to TRBJ2-3, with no clear D. V was clipped by 5 bases and J by 2 bases, with 8 bases between them. There are 13 residues in the CDR3. Germline-derived CDR1 and CDR2 are SGHAT and FQDESV (reference sequence).

The CDR3 is CAISLDRGTNEKLFF. DNA for the CDR3: TGTGCCATCAGTTTAGACAGGGGAACTAATGAAAAACTGTTTTTT. This sequence joins TRBV10-3 and TRBJ1-4; 8 nucleotides line up with TRBD1. Germline loops: CDR1 ENHRY, CDR2 SYGVKD. Trimming cost V 5 bases and J 1 base; bases outside gene matches: 3. The CDR3 is made up of 15 amino acids.